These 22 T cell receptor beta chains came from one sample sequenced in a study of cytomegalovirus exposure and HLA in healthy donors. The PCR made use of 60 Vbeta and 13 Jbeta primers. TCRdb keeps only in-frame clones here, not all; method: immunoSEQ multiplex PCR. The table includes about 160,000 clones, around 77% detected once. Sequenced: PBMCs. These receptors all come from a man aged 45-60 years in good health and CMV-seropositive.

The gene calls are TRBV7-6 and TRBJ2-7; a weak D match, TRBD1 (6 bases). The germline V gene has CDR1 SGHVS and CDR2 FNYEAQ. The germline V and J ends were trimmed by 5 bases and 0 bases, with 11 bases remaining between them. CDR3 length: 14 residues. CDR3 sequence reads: CASSDRDNSYEQYF. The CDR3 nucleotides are TGTGCCAGCAGCGACCGGGACAACTCCTACGAGCAGTACTTC.

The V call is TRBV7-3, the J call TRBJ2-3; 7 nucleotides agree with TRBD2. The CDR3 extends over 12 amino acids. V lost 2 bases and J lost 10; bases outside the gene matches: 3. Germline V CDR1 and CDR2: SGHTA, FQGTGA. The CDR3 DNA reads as TGTGCCAGCAGCTTACTGGGGGGGGCGCAGTATTTT. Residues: CASSLLGGAQYF.

This CDR3 reads CASSGLTGGRYEQYF. As DNA, the CDR3 is TGTGCCAGCAGTGGACTAACAGGGGGCAGATACGAGCAGTACTTC. The chain uses TRBV25-1 and TRBJ2-7; 9 bases are a match to TRBD1. The J segment lost 4 bases and the V segment lost 4 bases, leaving 8 bases of the junction unmatched. Germline CDR1 and CDR2: MGHDK and SYGVNS. The CDR3 is made up of 15 amino acids.

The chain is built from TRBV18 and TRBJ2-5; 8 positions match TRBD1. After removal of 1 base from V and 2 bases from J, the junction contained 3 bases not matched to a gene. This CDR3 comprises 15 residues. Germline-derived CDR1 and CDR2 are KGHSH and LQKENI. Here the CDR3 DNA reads TGTGCCAGCTCACCACGACAGGGGATACAAGAGACCCAGTACTTC. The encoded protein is CASSPRQGIQETQYF.

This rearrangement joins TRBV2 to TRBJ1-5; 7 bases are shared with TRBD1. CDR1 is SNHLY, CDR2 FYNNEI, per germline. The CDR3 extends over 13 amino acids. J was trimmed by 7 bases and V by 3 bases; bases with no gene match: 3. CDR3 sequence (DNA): TGTGCCAGCAGTGACCAGGGGGGACAGCCCCAGCATTTT. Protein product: CASSDQGGQPQHF.

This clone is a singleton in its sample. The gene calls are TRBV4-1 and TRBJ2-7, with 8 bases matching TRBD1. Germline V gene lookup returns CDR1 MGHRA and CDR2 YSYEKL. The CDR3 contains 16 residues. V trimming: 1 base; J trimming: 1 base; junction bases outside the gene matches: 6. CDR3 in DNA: TGCGCCAGCAGCCAAGGGCTCGGACAGGGTTCCTACGAGCAGTACTTC. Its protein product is CASSQGLGQGSYEQYF.

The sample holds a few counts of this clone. CDR3 in DNA: TGTGCCAGCAGCTTAAGCGGGGGCCGCTTGGATACGCAGTATTTT. Encoded protein: CASSLSGGRLDTQYF. V usage is TRBV7-2 and J usage is TRBJ2-3; TRBD2 matches at 8 bases. The V gene end was trimmed by 2 bases and the J gene end by 6 bases; junction bases not matched to a gene: 7. The CDR3 runs 15 residues. Germline assignment: CDR1 SGHTA and CDR2 FQGNSA.

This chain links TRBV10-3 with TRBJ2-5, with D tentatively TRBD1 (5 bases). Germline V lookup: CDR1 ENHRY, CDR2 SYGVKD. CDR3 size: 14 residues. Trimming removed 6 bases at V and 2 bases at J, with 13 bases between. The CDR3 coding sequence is TGTGCCATCAGACCGACAGACTCTCAAGAGACCCAGTACTTC. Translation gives CAIRPTDSQETQYF.

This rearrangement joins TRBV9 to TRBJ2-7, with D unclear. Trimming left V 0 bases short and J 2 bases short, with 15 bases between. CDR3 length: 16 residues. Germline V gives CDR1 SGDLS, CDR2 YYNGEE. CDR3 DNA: TGTGCCAGCAGCGTAGGCGGAGACGCTCGAGCCTACGAGCAGTACTTC. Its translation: CASSVGGDARAYEQYF.

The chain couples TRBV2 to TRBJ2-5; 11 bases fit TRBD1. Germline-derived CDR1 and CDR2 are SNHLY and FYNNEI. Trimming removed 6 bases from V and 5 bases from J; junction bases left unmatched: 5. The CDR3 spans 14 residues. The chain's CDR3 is CASSRTGGGETQYF. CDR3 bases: TGTGCCAGCAGCCGGACAGGGGGCGGGGAGACCCAGTACTTC.

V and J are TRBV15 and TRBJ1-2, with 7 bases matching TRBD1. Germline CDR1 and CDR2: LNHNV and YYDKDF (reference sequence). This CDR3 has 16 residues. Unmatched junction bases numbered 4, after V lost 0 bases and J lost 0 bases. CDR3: CATSRDRDSSNYGYTF. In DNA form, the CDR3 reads TGTGCCACCAGCAGAGATCGGGACAGTTCTAACTATGGCTACACCTTC.

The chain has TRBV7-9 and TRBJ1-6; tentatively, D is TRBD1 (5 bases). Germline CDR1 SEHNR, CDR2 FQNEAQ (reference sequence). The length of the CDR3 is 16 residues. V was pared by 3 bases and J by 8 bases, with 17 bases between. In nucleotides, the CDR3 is TGTGCCAGCAGCTTCAGACAGCCTGCCGCGGATTCACCCCTCCACTTT. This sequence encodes CASSFRQPAADSPLHF.

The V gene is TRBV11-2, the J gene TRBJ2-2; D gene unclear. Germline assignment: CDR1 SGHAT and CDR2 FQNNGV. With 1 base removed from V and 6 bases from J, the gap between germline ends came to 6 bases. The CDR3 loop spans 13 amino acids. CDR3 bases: TGTGCCAGCAGCTTAGCAGTTTCCGGGGAGCTGTTTTTT. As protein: CASSLAVSGELFF.

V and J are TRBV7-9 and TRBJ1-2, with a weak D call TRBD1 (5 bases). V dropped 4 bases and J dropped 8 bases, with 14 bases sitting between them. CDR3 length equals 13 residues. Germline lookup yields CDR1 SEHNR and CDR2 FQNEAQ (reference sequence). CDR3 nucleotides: TGTGCCAGCAGCTCGACTCGGACAACCGGCTACACCTTC. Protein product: CASSSTRTTGYTF. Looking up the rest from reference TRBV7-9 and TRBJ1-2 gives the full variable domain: DTGVSQNPRHKITKRGQNVTFRCDPISEHNRLYWYRQTLGQGPEFLTYFQNEAQLEKSRLLSDRFSAERPKGSFSTLEIQRTEQGDSAMYLCASSSTRTTGYTFGSGTRLTVV.

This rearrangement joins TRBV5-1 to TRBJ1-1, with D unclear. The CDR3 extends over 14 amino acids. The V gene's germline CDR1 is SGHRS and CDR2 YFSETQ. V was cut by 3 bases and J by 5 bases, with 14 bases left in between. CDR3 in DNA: TGCGCCAGCAGCTCCACGGACGGGGAGACTGAAGCTTTCTTT. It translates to CASSSTDGETEAFF.

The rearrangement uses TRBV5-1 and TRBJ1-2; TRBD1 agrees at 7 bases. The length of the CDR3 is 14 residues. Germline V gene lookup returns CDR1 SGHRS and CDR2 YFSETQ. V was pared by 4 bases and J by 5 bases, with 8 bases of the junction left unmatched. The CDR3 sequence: CASSMMTGQYGYTF. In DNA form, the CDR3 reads TGCGCCAGCAGCATGATGACAGGGCAATATGGCTACACCTTC.

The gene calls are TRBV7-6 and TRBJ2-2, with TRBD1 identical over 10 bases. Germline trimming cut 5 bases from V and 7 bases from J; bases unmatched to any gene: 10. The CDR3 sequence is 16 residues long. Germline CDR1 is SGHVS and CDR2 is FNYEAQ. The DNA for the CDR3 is TGTGCCAGCAGCCAGAACTCCGGGACAGGGGTCGGGGAGCTGTTTTTT. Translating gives CASSQNSGTGVGELFF.

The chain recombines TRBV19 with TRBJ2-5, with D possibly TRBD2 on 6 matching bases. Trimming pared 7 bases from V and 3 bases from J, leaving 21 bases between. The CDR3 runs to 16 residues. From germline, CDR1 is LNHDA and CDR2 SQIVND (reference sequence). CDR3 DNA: TGTGCCAGTAATCCATCGCTCTCCAAGCGGGAAGAGACCCAGTACTTC. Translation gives CASNPSLSKREETQYF.

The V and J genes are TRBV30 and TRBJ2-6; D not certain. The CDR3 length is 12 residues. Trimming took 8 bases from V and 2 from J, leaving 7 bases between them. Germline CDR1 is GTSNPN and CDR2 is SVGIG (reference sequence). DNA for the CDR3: TGTGCCCTTCAGACTGGGGCCAACGTCCTGACTTTC. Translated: CALQTGANVLTF.

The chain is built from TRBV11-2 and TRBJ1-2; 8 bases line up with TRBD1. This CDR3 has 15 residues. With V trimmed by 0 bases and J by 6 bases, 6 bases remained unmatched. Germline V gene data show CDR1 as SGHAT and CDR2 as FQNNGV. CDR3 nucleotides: TGTGCCAGCAGCTTAGAAGGTGACAGGGGAGATGGCTACACCTTC. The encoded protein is CASSLEGDRGDGYTF.

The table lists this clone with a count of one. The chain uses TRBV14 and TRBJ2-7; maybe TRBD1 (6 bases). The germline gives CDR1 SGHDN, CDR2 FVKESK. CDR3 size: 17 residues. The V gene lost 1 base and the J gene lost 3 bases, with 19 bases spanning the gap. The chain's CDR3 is CASSQGGGTLGVYEQYF. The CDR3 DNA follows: TGTGCCAGCAGCCAAGGCGGTGGGACACTGGGGGTCTACGAGCAGTACTTC.

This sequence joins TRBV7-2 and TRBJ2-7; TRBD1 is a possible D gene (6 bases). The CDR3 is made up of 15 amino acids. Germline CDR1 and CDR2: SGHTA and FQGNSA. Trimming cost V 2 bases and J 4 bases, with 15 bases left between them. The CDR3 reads CASSLSGGAPYEQYF. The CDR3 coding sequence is TGTGCCAGCAGCTTAAGTGGGGGCGCTCCTTACGAGCAGTACTTC.